Reported below is one T cell receptor beta chain. The antigen remains undetermined. Drawn from each donor were approximately 10 milliliters of peripheral blood. V lost 4 bases to trimming and J lost 1 base; unmatched junction nucleotides: 6. Germline V gene lookup returns CDR1 SGHRS and CDR2 YFSETQ. This CDR3 has 17 residues. Using a J-beta primer mix together with a sample-barcoded 5' primer, a second PCR was run for about 7 to 12 cycles. TCRdb re-called the 5' RACE reads through MiXCR, storing one row per CDR3 protein. The table includes 1.4 million or so distinct CDR3 sequences, 42% detected once. The sample comes from a study of blood T cells in healthy people across ages. Study-wide findings and caveats: Calculation of diversity from one million T cells yielded estimates considered to be underestimates. While age rose, TCR beta diversity per million T cells dropped in a roughly linear way.

Sample: blood. The TCR was taken from a woman aged 18-29 years in good health. The chain combines TRBV5-1 with TRBJ2-6; 9 bases are shared with TRBD1. The CDR3 DNA follows: TGCGCCAGCAGCCCGACAGGGGGGTCGTCTGGGGCCAACGTCCTGACTTTC. As protein: CASSPTGGSSGANVLTF.